This TCR beta chain was captured in a study of T cells in Graves' hyperthyroidism and ophthalmopathy. Researchers amplified the TCR beta CDR3 regions from RNA transcripts. The HTBI primer set drove a first-round RT-PCR of the TCR CDR3. TCRdb redid the calling of the multiplex PCR reads with MiXCR, one entry per CDR3 protein. The table shows roughly 380,000 distinct CDR3 sequences, with approximately 14% occurring only once. The junction had 3 bases not matched to a gene; V was cut back by 3 bases and J by 7 bases. Germline V gives CDR1 GTSNPN, CDR2 SVGIG (reference sequence). The CDR3 sequence is 12 residues long. At least ten counts were recorded for this clonotype.

This sequence joins TRBV30 and TRBJ2-7, with 10 nucleotides matching TRBD2. The clonotype comes from a woman aged 55-70 years with Graves' hyperthyroidism. Sequenced material: blood. The CDR3 DNA reads TGTGCCTGGAGCCCTAGCGGGAGAGAGCAGTACTTC. Encoded protein: CAWSPSGREQYF.